Presented here are 4 T cell receptor beta chains from one specimen sequenced in a study of blood T cell repertoires in COVID-19. The method was immunoSEQ multiplex PCR; TCRdb's version includes in-frame clones alone and lacks a portion of them. The sample contains about 130,000 clones, around 85% of which appear only once. Sequenced material: PBMCs or T cells enriched from blood (not recorded which). The receptors come from a man aged 45-60 years who had recovered from COVID-19.

The rearrangement uses TRBV4-3 and TRBJ1-2, with a tentative D call TRBD1 (5 bases). This CDR3 is built from 14 residues. V lost 4 bases, J lost 7 bases, and 16 bases lay in between. CDR1 is LGHNA and CDR2 is YSLEER in the germline V gene. The CDR3 is CASSPSIRVSGYTF. CDR3 nucleotide sequence: TGCGCCAGCAGCCCCTCCATCAGGGTTAGTGGCTACACCTTC.

The genes are TRBV5-8 and TRBJ2-7; 9 bases fit TRBD1. From germline, CDR1 is SGHTS and CDR2 YDEGEE. The length of the CDR3 is 14 residues. After removal of 4 bases from V and 6 bases from J, the junction contained 8 bases not matched to a gene. The CDR3 nucleotides are TGTGCCAGCAGCCTACAGGGGGCAAGTCGCGAGCAGTACTTC. Its protein product is CASSLQGASREQYF.

V is TRBV6-6 and J is TRBJ1-5; D perhaps matches TRBD1 (5 bases). CDR1 is MNHNY, CDR2 SVGAGI, per germline (reference sequence). The CDR3 runs to 15 residues. V lost 2 bases and J lost 6, with 14 bases in between. Here the CDR3 DNA reads TGTGCCAGCAGTTACCGGCAGGGTCGTGGTCAGCCCCAGCATTTT. Translated: CASSYRQGRGQPQHF.

The chain has TRBV19 and TRBJ1-2; 8 nucleotides agree with TRBD1. Germline V gives CDR1 LNHDA, CDR2 SQIVND (reference sequence). V lost 6 bases, J lost 2 bases, and 11 bases stayed unmatched. The CDR3 sequence is 16 residues long. CDR3 sequence reads: CASSRSAGGANYGYTF. CDR3 DNA: TGTGCCAGTAGCCGGTCCGCAGGGGGCGCAAACTATGGCTACACCTTC.